The table lists the clone carrying this T cell receptor beta chain with many counts. Its antigen is currently unknown. PBMCs were derived from about 10 ml fresh peripheral blood. The data were obtained in a study of T cells in Graves' hyperthyroidism and ophthalmopathy. Overall study findings and caveats: Most thyroid clonotypes that were expanded above 0.001 also turned up in blood.

RNA transcripts served as the template for amplifying TCR beta CDR3 regions. The HTBI primer set served for first-round RT-PCR of the TCR CDR3. TCRdb processed the multiplex PCR reads anew with MiXCR; each CDR3 protein has one entry. The sample gives 310,000 or so distinct CDR3 sequences, more than 15% of which show up once; around 55% is in the top ten. The CDR3 is made up of 13 amino acids. Trimming stripped 2 bases from V and 0 bases from J, with 5 bases between. Germline V lookup: CDR1 SQVTM, CDR2 ANQGSEA. The receptor's source is a woman aged 55-70 years with Graves' ophthalmopathy. Sequencing was carried out using blood. This rearrangement joins TRBV29-1 to TRBJ1-3, with D unresolved. The CDR3 loop reads CSVESDSGNTIYF. The CDR3 DNA follows: TGCAGCGTTGAATCGGACTCTGGAAACACCATATATTTT.